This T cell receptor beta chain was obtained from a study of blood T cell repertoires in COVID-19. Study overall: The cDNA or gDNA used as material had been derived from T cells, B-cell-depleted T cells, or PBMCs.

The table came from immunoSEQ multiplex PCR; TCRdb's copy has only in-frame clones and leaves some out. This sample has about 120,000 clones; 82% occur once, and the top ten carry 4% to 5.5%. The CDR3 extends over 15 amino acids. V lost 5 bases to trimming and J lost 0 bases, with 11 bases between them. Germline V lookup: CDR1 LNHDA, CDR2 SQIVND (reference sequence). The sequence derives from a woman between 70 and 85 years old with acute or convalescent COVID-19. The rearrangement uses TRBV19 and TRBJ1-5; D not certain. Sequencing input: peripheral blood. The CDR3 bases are TGTGCCAGTAGTCGGGATGCAGCTAGCAATCAGCCCCAGCATTTT. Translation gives CASSRDAASNQPQHF.